This note documents a single TCR beta chain sequence. Its target is not known. V shed 3 bases, J shed 12 bases, and the junction held 8 bases outside the gene matches. The CDR3 runs 14 residues. From germline, CDR1 is LGHNA and CDR2 YSLEER. This specimen comes from a study of cytomegalovirus exposure and HLA in healthy donors. Study-level findings and limits: Presence/absence analyses supposed approximately even sequencing depth among donors. In an earlier analysis, in fewer than 700 donors, most V segments appeared productive either ~87% or ~30% of the time.

The study ran its PCR with 60 Vbeta and 13 Jbeta primers. Sequencing used immunoSEQ multiplex PCR; TCRdb keeps in-frame clones, though not all of them. The data hold more than 85,000 clones, with more than 60% observed a single time. The clonotype comes from a boy younger than 18 in good health and CMV-seronegative. Source material: PBMCs. The rearrangement links TRBV4-3 to TRBJ1-4; 9 bases fit TRBD1. The CDR3 spells CASSHTGTGIELFF. The CDR3 coding sequence is TGCGCCAGCAGCCACACTGGGACAGGGATCGAACTGTTTTTT.